The 10 T cell receptor beta chains below were found in one sample sequenced in a study of early T cells in non-severe SARS-CoV-2 infection. TCRdb re-analysed the 5' RACE reads in MiXCR, keeping a single row per CDR3 protein. The sample yields more than 35,000 distinct CDR3 sequences, around 4% seen once. Sequencing was performed on whole blood. These receptors were obtained from an adult who was a healthcare worker with PCR-confirmed SARS-CoV-2 infection or an uninfected control (not recorded which).

This clonotype came up a few times. The chain employs TRBV4-2 and TRBJ2-7; D perhaps matches TRBD2 (6 bases). V was trimmed by 3 bases and J by 3 bases, leaving 12 bases between them. CDR1 LGHNA and CDR2 YNFKEQ come from the germline V gene. CDR3 length: 14 amino acids. The CDR3 loop reads CASSQMGGGYEQYF. CDR3 coding DNA: TGTGCCAGCAGCCAGATGGGGGGTGGCTACGAGCAGTACTTC.

The chain recombines TRBV3-1 with TRBJ2-2; D gene uncertain. The CDR3 spans 15 residues. CDR1 is LGHDT, CDR2 YNNKEL, per germline (reference sequence). Trimming shortened V by 1 base and J by 4 bases, and 10 bases separated the two germline ends. Here the CDR3 DNA reads TGTGCCAGCAGCCAAGCCGTTTTCGGCACCGGGGAGCTGTTTTTT. As protein: CASSQAVFGTGELFF.

This clonotype was found many times. The gene calls are TRBV4-3 and TRBJ2-7; TRBD1 or TRBD2 may be the D gene (5 bases each). CDR1 is LGHNA, CDR2 YSLEER, per germline. Trimming removed 4 bases from V and 0 bases from J, with 10 bases in between. This CDR3 has 14 residues. DNA of the CDR3: TGCGCCAGCAGCCCCGGGACCCACTCCTACGAGCAGTACTTC. The encoded protein is CASSPGTHSYEQYF.

This clonotype showed up many times. The chain joins TRBV9 to TRBJ2-7; tentatively, D is TRBD1 or TRBD2 (6 bases each). The CDR3 consists of 18 residues. Looked up from germline, CDR1 is SGDLS and CDR2 is YYNGEE. The V gene lost 7 bases and the J gene lost 3 bases, with 29 bases spanning the gap. The CDR3 coding sequence is TGTGCCAGCGGTGACCCCAGAAACACCGGGGGCCTGGACTACGAGCAGTACTTC. Its translation: CASGDPRNTGGLDYEQYF.

This chain connects TRBV7-3 to TRBJ2-2; TRBD1 agrees at 7 bases. The CDR3 is 15 amino acids. The germline gives CDR1 SGHTA, CDR2 FQGTGA. V was clipped by 5 bases and J by 4 bases; unmatched bases: 7. The CDR3 is CASSPQQGSTGELFF. The DNA for the CDR3 is TGTGCCAGCAGCCCACAACAGGGGTCCACCGGGGAGCTGTTTTTT.

Many counts were recorded for this clonotype. V and J are TRBV7-2 and TRBJ2-5; TRBD1 might be the D (6 bases). Germline V gene data show CDR1 as SGHTA and CDR2 as FQGNSA. With 5 bases removed from V and 12 bases from J, the gap between germline ends came to 16 bases. CDR3 size: 12 residues. The CDR3 spells CASSPLQGRKYF. The CDR3, as DNA: TGTGCCAGCAGCCCGTTACAGGGACGCAAGTACTTC.

J is TRBJ1-2 and V is TRBV13, with 9 bases identical to TRBD1. The CDR3 has 16 residues. The germline CDR1 and CDR2 sequences are PRHDT and FYEKMQ (reference sequence). V trimming: 5 bases; J trimming: 3 bases; junction bases outside the gene matches: 10. The CDR3 region has the DNA TGTGCCAGCAGCACCTATGGACAGGGGCTAGACTATGGCTACACCTTC. Translating it yields CASSTYGQGLDYGYTF.

This clonotype showed up many times. The CDR3 DNA is TGTGCCAGCAGTACGCGACGCAGGGGAGACAATGAGCAGTTCTTC. Translation: CASSTRRRGDNEQFF. The chain is built from TRBV28 and TRBJ2-1; D might be TRBD1 (6 bases). Trimming removed 5 bases at V and 5 bases at J, with 16 bases between. This CDR3 is built from 15 residues. Looked up from germline, CDR1 is MDHEN and CDR2 is SYDVKM.

This clonotype showed up just a few times. This rearrangement joins TRBV19 to TRBJ2-2, with 9 bases lining up with TRBD1. Germline assignment: CDR1 LNHDA and CDR2 SQIVND (reference sequence). The CDR3 is 14 residues long. Trimming removed 5 bases from V and 7 bases from J; junction bases left unmatched: 5. DNA of the CDR3: TGTGCCAGTAGTTGGGACAGGGTGAGCGGGGAGCTGTTTTTT. Its translation is CASSWDRVSGELFF.

Many counts were recorded for this clonotype. This chain joins TRBV12-3 or TRBV12-4 and TRBJ1-1; no reliable D call. The V gene lost 5 bases and the J gene lost 1 base, with 11 bases spanning the gap. The CDR3 length is 14 residues. CDR3 bases: TGTGCCAGCAGTCGTTTAAGGGAGAACACTGAAGCTTTCTTT. Translating gives CASSRLRENTEAFF.